The 6 T cell receptor beta chains in this list originate from one sample, sequenced in a study of blood T cell repertoires in COVID-19. The method was immunoSEQ multiplex PCR; TCRdb's version includes in-frame clones alone and lacks a portion of them. Of almost 250,000 clones in the sample, approximately 90% were seen once. The specimen was PBMCs or T cells enriched from blood (not recorded which). These receptors were taken from a woman in her 30s who had recovered from COVID-19.

J is TRBJ2-7 and V is TRBV12-3 or TRBV12-4; D is possibly TRBD1 (5 bases). V was shortened by 3 bases and J by 2 bases, with 8 bases between the two germline ends. The CDR3 extends over 13 amino acids. Written as DNA, the CDR3 is TGTGCCAGCAGTTTGGGGCCCACCTACGAGCAGTACTTC. Translation gives CASSLGPTYEQYF.

The chain recombines TRBV6-1 with TRBJ2-1, with 7 bases aligning to TRBD2. CDR3 length equals 13 residues. With V trimmed by 2 bases and J by 7 bases, 2 bases remained unmatched. Germline lookup yields CDR1 MNHNS and CDR2 SASEGT. CDR3 region: CASSETSDNEQFF. CDR3 sequence (DNA): TGTGCCAGCAGTGAAACTAGCGATAATGAGCAGTTCTTC.

The V call is TRBV5-4, the J call TRBJ2-7; 7 bases line up with TRBD1. V trimming: 3 bases; J trimming: 5 bases; junction bases outside the gene matches: 8. Germline CDR1 reads SGHNT; CDR2 reads YYREEE (reference sequence). The CDR3 has 14 residues. The DNA for the CDR3 is TGTGCCAGCAGCTGGGACCCTACAGGGGACGAGCAGTACTTC. This translates into CASSWDPTGDEQYF.

The chain joins TRBV9 to TRBJ2-5, with D maybe TRBD1 (6 bases). Germline V gene data show CDR1 as SGDLS and CDR2 as YYNGEE. The CDR3 is 15 amino acids. Trimming stripped 0 bases from V and 3 bases from J, with 12 bases between. DNA for the CDR3: TGTGCCAGCAGCGTAGAGGGACATAGAGAAGAGACCCAGTACTTC. This translates into CASSVEGHREETQYF.

The chain uses TRBV11-1 and TRBJ2-3; TRBD2 matches 8 bases. Germline lookup yields CDR1 SGHAT and CDR2 FQDESV (reference sequence). CDR3 length equals 14 residues. With 5 bases clipped from V and 3 bases from J, the junction kept 4 bases outside the gene matches. CDR3 coding DNA: TGTGCCAGCAGCAAAAGCGGGAGAACAGATACGCAGTATTTT. Residues: CASSKSGRTDTQYF. The full variable domain, in which reference TRBV11-1 and TRBJ2-3 provide the parts outside the CDR3, is EAEVAQSPRYKITEKSQAVAFWCDPISGHATLYWYRQILGQGPELLVQFQDESVVDDSQLPKDRFSAERLKGVDSTLKIQPAELGDSAMYLCASSKSGRTDTQYFGPGTRLTVL.

J is TRBJ1-6 and V is TRBV18; TRBD1 might be the D (5 bases). V shed 2 bases and J shed 5 bases, with 7 bases lying between them. Germline CDR1 and CDR2: KGHSH and LQKENI. CDR3 length: 14 amino acids. CDR3 residues: CASSPGTNNSPLHF. The CDR3 coding sequence is TGTGCCAGCTCACCAGGGACTAATAATTCACCCCTCCACTTT.